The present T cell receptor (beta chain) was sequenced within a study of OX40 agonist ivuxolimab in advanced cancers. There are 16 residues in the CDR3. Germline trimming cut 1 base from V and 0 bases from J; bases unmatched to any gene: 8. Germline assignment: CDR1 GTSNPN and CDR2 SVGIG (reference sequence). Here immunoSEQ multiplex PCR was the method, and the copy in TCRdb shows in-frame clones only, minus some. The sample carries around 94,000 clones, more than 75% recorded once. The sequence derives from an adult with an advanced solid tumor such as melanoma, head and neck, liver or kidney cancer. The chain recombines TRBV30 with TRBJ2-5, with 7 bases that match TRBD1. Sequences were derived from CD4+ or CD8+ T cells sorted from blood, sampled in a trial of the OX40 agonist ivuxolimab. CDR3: CAWSGLGQRYQETQYF. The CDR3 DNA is TGTGCCTGGAGTGGCCTGGGACAGAGGTACCAAGAGACCCAGTACTTC.